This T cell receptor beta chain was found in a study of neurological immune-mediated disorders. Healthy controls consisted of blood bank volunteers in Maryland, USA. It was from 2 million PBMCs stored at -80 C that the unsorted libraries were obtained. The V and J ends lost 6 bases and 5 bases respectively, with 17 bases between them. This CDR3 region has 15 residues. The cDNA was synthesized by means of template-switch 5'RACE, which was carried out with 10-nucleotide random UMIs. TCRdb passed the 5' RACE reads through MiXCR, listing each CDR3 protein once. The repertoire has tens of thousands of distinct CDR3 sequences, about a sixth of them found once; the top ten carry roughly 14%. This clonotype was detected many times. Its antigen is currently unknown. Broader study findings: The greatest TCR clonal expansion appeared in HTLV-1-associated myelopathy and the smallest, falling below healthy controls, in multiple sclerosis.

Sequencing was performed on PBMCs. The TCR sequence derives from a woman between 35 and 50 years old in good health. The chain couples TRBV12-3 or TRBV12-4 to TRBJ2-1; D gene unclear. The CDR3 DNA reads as TGTGCCAGCAGGGAGCCGGGCCCTCCACACAATGAGCAGTTCTTC. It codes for CASREPGPPHNEQFF.